The T cell receptor beta chain under discussion was sequenced for a study of technical replicates of blood from a few donors. Sequencing used immunoSEQ multiplex PCR; TCRdb keeps in-frame clones, though not all of them. The sample includes approximately 100,000 clones, nearly 96% seen only once; the top ten take around 0.2%. The CDR3 loop spans 13 amino acids. Per the germline V gene, CDR1 is MDHEN and CDR2 is SYDVKM. The germline V and J ends were trimmed by 3 bases and 6 bases, with 9 bases remaining between them. This clone was detected only once. The sequence was obtained from a human donor in good health. The sequenced sample consisted of T cells isolated from PBMCs. V usage is TRBV28 and J usage is TRBJ2-1; D gene ambiguous. The CDR3 here is CASSFVTLNEQFF. In nucleotides, the CDR3 is TGTGCCAGCAGTTTCGTGACTCTCAATGAGCAGTTCTTC.